The 20 T cell receptor beta chains reported below all come from one sample, sequenced in a study of Ad26.COV2.S vaccination and SARS-CoV-2 variants. TCRdb keeps only in-frame clones here, not all; method: immunoSEQ multiplex PCR. The sample contains nearly 400,000 clones, approximately 90% of which appear only once. Treatment described: around 19 received Ad26.COV2.S at low or high dose, single or two shots; roughly 5 received placebo; per-sample allocation not given. After the first vaccine or placebo injection, samples were drawn on day 63. Source: peripheral blood, taken in a trial of Ad26.COV2.S vaccine versus placebo. All receptors come from a person aged 18-65 years who received the Ad26.COV2.S COVID-19 vaccine or a placebo.

The rearrangement links TRBV11-3 to TRBJ2-3; 7 bases match TRBD2. CDR3 size: 14 residues. V lost 3 bases, J lost 6 bases, and 6 bases stayed unmatched. Germline assignment: CDR1 SGHNT and CDR2 YENEEA. CDR3 sequence (DNA): TGTGCCAGCAGCTTGGGGAGGGCCCCCGATACGCAGTATTTT. Translating gives CASSLGRAPDTQYF.

The rearrangement links TRBV24-1 to TRBJ2-5; 10 bases align to TRBD2. CDR1 is KGHDR and CDR2 is SFDVKD in the germline V gene. J was trimmed by 5 bases and V by 6 bases; bases with no gene match: 5. This CDR3 region has 14 residues. This CDR3 is CATSSGRASETQYF. CDR3 nucleotide sequence: TGTGCCACCAGTAGCGGGAGGGCCTCGGAGACCCAGTACTTC.

The rearrangement links TRBV6-2 or TRBV6-3 to TRBJ2-5, with 7 positions matching TRBD2. V lost 5 bases to trimming and J lost 4 bases; unmatched junction nucleotides: 13. This CDR3 comprises 16 residues. Germline V gene lookup returns CDR1 MNHEY and CDR2 SVGEGT. The chain's CDR3 is CASSTRGAGARETQYF. CDR3 DNA sequence: TGTGCCAGCAGTACCCGCGGGGCGGGAGCGCGAGAGACCCAGTACTTC.

The rearrangement links TRBV7-3 to TRBJ2-1; D unclear. The length of the CDR3 is 14 residues. Germline CDR1 and CDR2: SGHTA and FQGTGA. Trimming removed 5 bases at V and 6 bases at J, with 14 bases between. In nucleotides, the CDR3 is TGTGCCAGCAGCCGCGGAGCCCCCCCCAATGAGCAGTTCTTC. It specifies CASSRGAPPNEQFF.

The chain links TRBV6-2 or TRBV6-3 to TRBJ2-7, with unresolved D. The CDR3 extends over 12 amino acids. Trimming stripped 6 bases from V and 5 bases from J, with 11 bases between. Germline V gives CDR1 MNHEY, CDR2 SVGEGT. The CDR3 coding sequence is TGTGCCAGCAGCGCCCTCCGGGACGAGCAGTACTTC. Encoded protein: CASSALRDEQYF.

The V and J genes are TRBV10-1 and TRBJ2-7; 13 bases line up with TRBD2. Per germline, CDR1 WNHNN and CDR2 SYGVQD (reference sequence). This CDR3 spans 13 amino acids. V gave up 8 bases and J gave up 10 bases; unmatched junction bases: 8. CDR3 coding DNA: TGCGCCAGCTACCGACTAGCGGGAGGCCGACAGTACTTC. It yields the protein CASYRLAGGRQYF.

The chain carries TRBV15 and TRBJ2-5; 8 nucleotides match TRBD2. Germline V gives CDR1 LNHNV, CDR2 YYDKDF (reference sequence). The CDR3 has 14 residues. The ends lost 0 bases at V and 5 bases at J; junction bases unmatched: 2. CDR3 residues: CATSRDRLAETQYF. The CDR3 DNA follows: TGTGCCACCAGCAGAGATCGACTAGCGGAGACCCAGTACTTC.

The chain is built from TRBV6-6 and TRBJ1-1, with D unresolved. Trimming left V 8 bases short and J 1 base short, with 8 bases between. Per germline, CDR1 MNHNY and CDR2 SVGAGI (reference sequence). The CDR3 loop spans 12 amino acids. CDR3 sequence: CASGEQNTEAFF. CDR3 bases: TGTGCCAGCGGGGAGCAGAACACTGAAGCTTTCTTT.

The gene calls are TRBV28 and TRBJ2-3; the match to TRBD2 covers 11 bases. J gave up 3 bases and V 6 bases, and 14 bases lay outside the gene matches. The CDR3 length is 18 residues. The V gene's germline CDR1 is MDHEN and CDR2 SYDVKM. DNA for the CDR3: TGTGCCAGCAGACCACTAGCGGGAGTCTTCGGGGGGACAGATACGCAGTATTTT. Its translation: CASRPLAGVFGGTDTQYF.

The V call is TRBV27, the J call TRBJ1-2; 8 nucleotides match TRBD1. Trimming took 2 bases from V and 6 from J; bases not matched to a gene: 2. This CDR3 has 13 residues. CDR1 MNHEY and CDR2 SMNVEV come from the germline V gene (reference sequence). CDR3 bases: TGTGCCAGCAGTTTACGGACAGGGAATGGCTACACCTTC. Its translation: CASSLRTGNGYTF.

This clone was detected only a few times. In nucleotides, the CDR3 is TGCAGCGTTGAATCCGGGACCAGAACAGATACGCAGTATTTT. Translating gives CSVESGTRTDTQYF. This chain joins TRBV29-1 and TRBJ2-3; perhaps D is TRBD1 or TRBD2 (5 bases each). From germline, CDR1 is SQVTM and CDR2 ANQGSEA. V was pared by 2 bases and J by 3 bases, with 12 bases between. The CDR3 is 14 residues long.

This chain connects TRBV2 to TRBJ1-3; D possibly corresponds to TRBD1 (5 bases). Germline lookup yields CDR1 SNHLY and CDR2 FYNNEI. The CDR3 spans 16 residues. The germline V and J ends were trimmed by 6 bases and 2 bases, with 17 bases remaining between them. Here the CDR3 reads CASSPGLGGAGNTIYF. The CDR3 DNA follows: TGTGCCAGCAGCCCCGGACTGGGGGGGGCTGGAAACACCATATATTTT.

V usage is TRBV27 and J usage is TRBJ2-3, with D perhaps matching TRBD2 (5 bases). V was shortened by 6 bases and J by 3 bases, with 16 bases between the two germline ends. This CDR3 comprises 15 residues. CDR1 is MNHEY, CDR2 SMNVEV, per germline (reference sequence). The CDR3 loop reads CASRGMRAITDTQYF. The CDR3 bases are TGTGCCAGCAGGGGCATGAGGGCAATTACAGATACGCAGTATTTT.

This clone was recorded a few times. J is TRBJ1-2 and V is TRBV7-9; 8 bases line up with TRBD1. The germline gives CDR1 SEHNR, CDR2 FQNEAQ (reference sequence). After removal of 3 bases from V and 3 bases from J, the junction contained 3 bases not matched to a gene. The CDR3 is made up of 14 amino acids. The CDR3 DNA sequence: TGTGCCAGCAGCTTGACAGGGGACGACTATGGCTACACCTTC. It codes for CASSLTGDDYGYTF. Using reference TRBV7-9 and TRBJ1-2 for the parts outside the CDR3, the full variable domain is DTGVSQNPRHKITKRGQNVTFRCDPISEHNRLYWYRQTLGQGPEFLTYFQNEAQLEKSRLLSDRFSAERPKGSFSTLEIQRTEQGDSAMYLCASSLTGDDYGYTFGSGTRLTVV.

On this clone: The same CDR3 can be traced to other DNA sequences in this sample. V is TRBV30 and J is TRBJ1-5, with D possibly being TRBD1 (6 bases). The V and J ends lost 0 bases and 4 bases respectively, with 7 bases between them. The CDR3 extends over 13 amino acids. CDR1 is GTSNPN and CDR2 is SVGIG in the germline V gene (reference sequence). DNA for the CDR3: TGTGCCTGGAGTGTACAGGGAAATCAGCCCCAGCATTTT. As protein: CAWSVQGNQPQHF.

The chain is built from TRBV5-1 and TRBJ1-2, with a possible D match to TRBD1 (5 bases). The length of the CDR3 is 13 residues. V lost 8 bases to trimming and J lost 3 bases, with 14 bases between them. CDR1 and CDR2 from the germline V gene are SGHRS and YFSETQ. In DNA, the CDR3 is TGCGCCAGTTCTGGGACGGGTCACTATGGCTACACCTTC. As protein: CASSGTGHYGYTF.

Remarks on this clone: One junction end disagrees with the germline gene, perhaps due to a read error. V is TRBV7-2 and J is TRBJ2-6; 7 bases agree with TRBD1. This CDR3 region has 18 residues. The germline V gene has CDR1 SGHTA and CDR2 FQGNSA. The CDR3 coding sequence is TGTGCCAGCTCCCCGAGGGGGCTAGATTCGTTTGGGGCCAACGCCCTGACTTTC. It codes for CASSPRGLDSFGANALTF.

This chain connects TRBV10-2 to TRBJ2-7, with 8 bases matching TRBD2. Germline V gene sequence: CDR1 WSHSY, CDR2 SAAADI. The J segment lost 3 bases and the V segment lost 6 bases, leaving 7 bases of the junction unmatched. The CDR3 has 14 residues. The CDR3 is CASRRGAGGYEQYF. CDR3 sequence (DNA): TGCGCCAGCAGGCGTGGCGCGGGAGGCTACGAGCAGTACTTC.

The chain joins TRBV28 to TRBJ2-7, with a weak D call TRBD1 (6 bases). CDR3 length equals 13 residues. The germline V gene encodes CDR1 MDHEN and CDR2 SYDVKM. V was clipped by 5 bases and J by 5 bases, with 13 bases between them. CDR3: CASSVYTGNEQYF. The CDR3, as DNA: TGTGCCAGCAGTGTCTATACAGGGAACGAGCAGTACTTC.

Here the CDR3 DNA reads TGCAGCACAATAGCGGGAGGTGGGGGCGACGAGCAGTACTTC. Amino acid sequence: CSTIAGGGGDEQYF. The rearrangement uses TRBV29-1 and TRBJ2-7; 10 bases are a match to TRBD2. V dropped 8 bases and J dropped 5; count of bases not matched to a gene: 12. Germline-derived CDR1 and CDR2 are SQVTM and ANQGSEA. The CDR3 totals 14 residues.